Presented here are 6 T cell receptor beta chains from one specimen sequenced in a study of cytomegalovirus exposure and HLA in healthy donors. With 60 Vbeta and 13 Jbeta primers, the PCR was carried out. TCRdb keeps only in-frame clones here, not all; method: immunoSEQ multiplex PCR. Among about 140,000 clones, roughly 65% were seen once, and the ten largest hold approximately 4.3%. Source material: PBMCs. The receptor source for this set is a man between 60 and 70 years old in good health and CMV-seronegative.

The chain employs TRBV5-4 and TRBJ1-4, with a weak D call TRBD1 (6 bases). The germline V gene encodes CDR1 SGHNT and CDR2 YYREEE (reference sequence). The CDR3 runs 13 residues. The V end lost 0 bases, the J end lost 8 bases, and 8 bases lay between the germline ends. The chain's CDR3 is CASSLGQEEKLFF. The CDR3 coding sequence is TGTGCCAGCAGCTTGGGACAGGAAGAAAAACTGTTTTTT.

This clone has just a few counts. V usage is TRBV6-1 and J usage is TRBJ2-7, with TRBD1 matching 12 bases. The CDR3 length is 15 residues. CDR1 and CDR2 (germline): MNHNS, SASEGT. Losses at the gene ends were 4 bases for V and 10 bases for J; bases not matched to a gene: 11. CDR3: CASSVGAGTGGSQYF. CDR3 coding DNA: TGTGCCAGCAGTGTTGGGGCCGGGACAGGGGGCTCACAGTACTTC.

This clone was observed a handful of times. This rearrangement joins TRBV11-3 to TRBJ2-1; TRBD1 matches at 8 bases. Germline CDR1 SGHNT, CDR2 YENEEA. The CDR3 spans 14 residues. V dropped 4 bases and J dropped 5; count of bases not matched to a gene: 4. CDR3 protein: CASSSNRGDNEQFF. The CDR3 DNA is TGTGCCAGCAGCTCCAACAGGGGGGACAATGAGCAGTTCTTC.

The chain combines TRBV19 with TRBJ1-5, with 7 bases that match TRBD1. After removal of 3 bases from V and 2 bases from J, the junction contained 4 bases not matched to a gene. CDR3 length equals 15 residues. Germline CDR1 reads LNHDA; CDR2 reads SQIVND (reference sequence). The CDR3 DNA reads as TGTGCCAGTAGTATTATCGACAGGGGCAATCAGCCCCAGCATTTT. Translation gives CASSIIDRGNQPQHF.

This clone was counted only a few times. V and J are TRBV5-4 and TRBJ2-3, with 8 bases that match TRBD2. The CDR3 consists of 16 residues. Trimming took 0 bases from V and 2 from J; bases not matched to a gene: 5. From germline, CDR1 is SGHNT and CDR2 YYREEE (reference sequence). The CDR3 protein is CASSLGSGGLTDTQYF. The CDR3 bases are TGTGCCAGCAGCTTGGGAAGCGGGGGACTCACAGATACGCAGTATTTT.

This chain links TRBV25-1 with TRBJ1-6, with no clear D. CDR3 size: 15 residues. From germline, CDR1 is MGHDK and CDR2 SYGVNS. Trimming stripped 3 bases from V and 8 bases from J, with 14 bases between. The CDR3 DNA reads as TGTGCCAGCAGTGACATGGACTCGGCTGATTCACCCCTCCACTTT. Encoded protein: CASSDMDSADSPLHF.